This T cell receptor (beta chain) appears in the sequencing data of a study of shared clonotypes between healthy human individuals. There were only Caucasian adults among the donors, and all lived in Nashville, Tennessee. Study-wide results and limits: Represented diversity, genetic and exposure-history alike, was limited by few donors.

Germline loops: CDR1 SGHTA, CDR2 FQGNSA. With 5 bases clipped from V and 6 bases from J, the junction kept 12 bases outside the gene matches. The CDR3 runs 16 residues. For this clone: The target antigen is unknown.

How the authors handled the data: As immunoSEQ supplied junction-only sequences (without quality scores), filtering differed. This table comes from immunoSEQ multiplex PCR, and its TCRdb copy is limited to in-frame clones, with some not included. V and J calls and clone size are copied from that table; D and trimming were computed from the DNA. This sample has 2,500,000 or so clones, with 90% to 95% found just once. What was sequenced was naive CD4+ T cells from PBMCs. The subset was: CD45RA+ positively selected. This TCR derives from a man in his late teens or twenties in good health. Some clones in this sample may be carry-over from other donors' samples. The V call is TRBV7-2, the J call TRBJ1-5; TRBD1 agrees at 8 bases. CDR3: CASSPSRGTGSQPQHF. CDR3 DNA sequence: TGTGCCAGCAGCCCTTCCCGTGGGACAGGCAGTCAGCCCCAGCATTTT.